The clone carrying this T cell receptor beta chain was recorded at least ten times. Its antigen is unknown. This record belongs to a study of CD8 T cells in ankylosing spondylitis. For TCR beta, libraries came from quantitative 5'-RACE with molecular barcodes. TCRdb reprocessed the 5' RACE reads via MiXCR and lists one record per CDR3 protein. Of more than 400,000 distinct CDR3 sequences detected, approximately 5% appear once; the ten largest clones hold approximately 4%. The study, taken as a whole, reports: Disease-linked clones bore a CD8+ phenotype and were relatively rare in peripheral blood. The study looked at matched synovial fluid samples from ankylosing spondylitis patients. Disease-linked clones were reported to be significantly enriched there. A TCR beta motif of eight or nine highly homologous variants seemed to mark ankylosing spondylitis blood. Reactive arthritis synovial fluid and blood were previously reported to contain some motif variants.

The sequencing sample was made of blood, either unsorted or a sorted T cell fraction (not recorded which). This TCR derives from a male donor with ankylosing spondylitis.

CDR3 nucleotides: TGCAGTGCTCTCCCCTTGGGTCAGGGGCCCTACAATGAGCAGTTCTTC. It specifies CSALPLGQGPYNEQFF. The chain couples TRBV20-1 to TRBJ2-1; TRBD1 is a possible D gene (6 bases). V lost 5 bases, J lost 2 bases, and 19 bases lay in between. The CDR3 extends over 16 amino acids. Germline V gene lookup returns CDR1 DFQATT and CDR2 SNEGSKA (reference sequence).